These 20 T cell receptor beta chains originate from one sample sequenced in a study of blood T cell repertoires in COVID-19. Here immunoSEQ multiplex PCR was the method, and the copy in TCRdb shows in-frame clones only, minus some. The sample holds just over 95,000 clones; around 81% are singletons and the top ten take around 4%. Sequencing input: peripheral blood. These receptors all stem from a man in his 60s with acute or convalescent COVID-19.

The rearrangement links TRBV5-1 to TRBJ2-3; 9 nucleotides align to TRBD2. The CDR3 has 16 amino acids. CDR1 and CDR2 (germline): SGHRS, YFSETQ. V was clipped by 1 base and J by 0 bases; unmatched bases: 3. The chain's CDR3 is CASSLQTSGSTDTQYF. The CDR3 DNA follows: TGCGCCAGCAGCTTGCAAACTAGCGGGAGCACAGATACGCAGTATTTT. Supplemented by reference TRBV5-1 and TRBJ2-3, the full variable domain reads KAGVTQTPRYLIKTRGQQVTLSCSPISGHRSVSWYQQTPGQGLQFLFEYFSETQRNKGNFPGRFSGRQFSNSRSEMNVSTLELGDSALYLCASSLQTSGSTDTQYFGPGTRLTVL.

V is TRBV7-8 and J is TRBJ1-2; 7 nucleotides agree with TRBD1. Trimming cost V 4 bases and J 6 bases; bases outside gene matches: 8. This CDR3 contains 14 residues. Looked up from germline, CDR1 is SGHVS and CDR2 is FQNEAQ. The CDR3 here is CASSSSGTANGYTF. The CDR3, as DNA: TGTGCCAGCAGCTCGTCCGGGACAGCAAATGGCTACACCTTC.

This clone came up once. CDR3 residues: CASSYTGRGQPQHF. The CDR3 DNA is TGTGCCAGCAGTTACACAGGGAGAGGGCAGCCCCAGCATTTT. The chain employs TRBV6-6 and TRBJ1-5, with D possibly being TRBD1 (6 bases). Trimming took off 2 bases at V and 7 bases at J, with 12 bases between the two ends. This CDR3 region has 14 residues. Germline V gene lookup returns CDR1 MNHNY and CDR2 SVGAGI (reference sequence).

The chain uses TRBV29-1 and TRBJ2-5; 11 bases align to TRBD1. The CDR3 consists of 15 residues. J was trimmed by 3 bases and V by 6 bases; bases with no gene match: 9. Germline V gene sequence: CDR1 SQVTM, CDR2 ANQGSEA. For the CDR3, the DNA is TGCAGCGTGGCCGGGACAGGGGGAGGTGAAGAGACCCAGTACTTC. This translates into CSVAGTGGGEETQYF.

The chain recombines TRBV29-1 with TRBJ2-3; 8 positions match TRBD2. This CDR3 is 14 amino acids long. Unmatched junction bases numbered 4, after V lost 3 bases and J lost 2 bases. From germline, CDR1 is SQVTM and CDR2 ANQGSEA. The CDR3 is CSVDVTSDTDTQYF. The CDR3 region has the DNA TGCAGCGTTGACGTGACTAGCGACACAGATACGCAGTATTTT.

The chain employs TRBV12-3 or TRBV12-4 and TRBJ1-2; D perhaps matches TRBD1 (6 bases). V gave up 6 bases and J gave up 3 bases, with 8 bases separating them. This CDR3 contains 12 residues. CDR3 sequence reads: CASRTGDYGYTF. The CDR3 DNA reads as TGTGCCAGCAGGACAGGAGACTATGGCTACACCTTC.

The V and J genes are TRBV29-1 and TRBJ1-5; D perhaps matches TRBD1 (5 bases). V dropped 6 bases and J dropped 5 bases, with 14 bases sitting between them. Per germline, CDR1 SQVTM and CDR2 ANQGSEA. The CDR3 is 13 residues long. CDR3 residues: CSVSGGGDQPQHF. CDR3 DNA: TGCAGCGTGTCGGGAGGAGGGGATCAGCCCCAGCATTTT. Supplemented by reference TRBV29-1 and TRBJ1-5, the full variable domain reads SAVISQKPSRDICQRGTSLTIQCQVDSQVTMMFWYRQQPGQSLTLIATANQGSEATYESGFVIDKFPISRPNLTFSTLTVSNMSPEDSSIYLCSVSGGGDQPQHFGDGTRLSIL.

In regard to this clone: The same CDR3 also results from other DNA sequences found in this sample. The chain is built from TRBV5-1 and TRBJ2-3; tentatively, D is TRBD2 (7 bases). V shed 2 bases and J shed 1 base, with 11 bases lying between them. In germline, CDR1 is SGHRS, CDR2 YFSETQ. The length of the CDR3 is 15 residues. This chain's CDR3 is CASSLGGGGTDTQYF. DNA for the CDR3: TGCGCCAGCAGCTTAGGCGGGGGCGGCACAGATACGCAGTATTTT.

This chain connects TRBV19 to TRBJ1-1, with TRBD1 identical over 7 bases. V gave up 11 bases and J gave up 3 bases; unmatched junction bases: 15. The V gene's germline CDR1 is LNHDA and CDR2 SQIVND (reference sequence). This CDR3 spans 15 amino acids. The CDR3 protein is CAANRGSGGDTEAFF. In DNA form, the CDR3 reads TGTGCCGCAAACAGGGGATCAGGGGGAGACACTGAAGCTTTCTTT.

The chain uses TRBV7-2 and TRBJ2-2; no definite D call. Trimming cost V 2 bases and J 3 bases, with 10 bases left between them. CDR3 length: 15 residues. Germline V gene lookup returns CDR1 SGHTA and CDR2 FQGNSA. The CDR3 nucleotides read TGTGCCAGCAGCTTATTTGGCTCGTACACCGGGGAGCTGTTTTTT. Protein sequence: CASSLFGSYTGELFF.

This chain joins TRBV5-5 and TRBJ2-4, with D possibly being TRBD1 (5 bases). The V gene's germline CDR1 is SGHKS and CDR2 YYEKEE (reference sequence). The CDR3 sequence is 17 residues long. V was pared by 4 bases and J by 1 base, with 18 bases between. The CDR3 nucleotides read TGTGCCAGCAGCATCCGCGGCAGGGAACTTGCCAAAAACATTCAGTACTTC. Its protein product is CASSIRGRELAKNIQYF.

The chain uses TRBV7-9 and TRBJ2-3, with D possibly TRBD2 on 5 matching bases. The CDR3 is made up of 18 amino acids. With 1 base removed from V and 5 bases from J, the gap between germline ends came to 22 bases. Germline-derived CDR1 and CDR2 are SEHNR and FQNEAQ (reference sequence). CDR3 coding DNA: TGTGCCAGCAGCTTAGACGTTAAACTTACCACAGAGGGAGATACGCAGTATTTT. Protein product: CASSLDVKLTTEGDTQYF. Full variable domain (rest looked up from reference TRBV7-9 and TRBJ2-3): DTGVSQNPRHKITKRGQNVTFRCDPISEHNRLYWYRQTLGQGPEFLTYFQNEAQLEKSRLLSDRFSAERPKGSFSTLEIQRTEQGDSAMYLCASSLDVKLTTEGDTQYFGPGTRLTVL.

This chain connects TRBV11-2 to TRBJ1-2; D perhaps matches TRBD1 (5 bases). The germline CDR1 and CDR2 sequences are SGHAT and FQNNGV. The CDR3 has 13 residues. Trimming stripped 6 bases from V and 13 bases from J, with 21 bases between. The CDR3 DNA is TGTGCCAGCAGGTCCCCCGGACACACATCTATCACCTTC. Encoded protein: CASRSPGHTSITF.

The V call is TRBV9, the J call TRBJ2-5; 7 bases are a match to TRBD1. After removal of 0 bases from V and 5 bases from J, the junction contained 13 bases not matched to a gene. Germline CDR1 and CDR2: SGDLS and YYNGEE. The CDR3 is made up of 17 amino acids. The CDR3 spells CASSVDLLRTGKETQYF. CDR3 DNA sequence: TGTGCCAGCAGCGTAGATCTACTAAGGACAGGAAAGGAGACCCAGTACTTC.

DNA for the CDR3: TGTGCCAGCAGCGTCGCCGGGACAGGCGGGAACACTGAAGCTTTCTTT. Its protein is CASSVAGTGGNTEAFF. The V gene is TRBV9, the J gene TRBJ1-1; 8 bases agree with TRBD1. The CDR3 covers 16 residues. In germline, CDR1 is SGDLS, CDR2 YYNGEE. V lost 2 bases and J lost 1; bases outside the gene matches: 7.

The chain employs TRBV4-1 and TRBJ1-1; D gene uncertain. Germline lookup yields CDR1 MGHRA and CDR2 YSYEKL. V was shortened by 4 bases and J by 10 bases, with 10 bases between the two germline ends. The CDR3 spans 11 residues. The chain's CDR3 is CASSPLWRAFF. In DNA form, the CDR3 reads TGCGCCAGCAGCCCCCTTTGGAGAGCTTTCTTT.

This clone was seen ten or more times. The chain carries TRBV7-9 and TRBJ2-5; D is undetermined. Germline lookup yields CDR1 SEHNR and CDR2 FQNEAQ (reference sequence). The CDR3 is made up of 14 amino acids. V shed 2 bases and J shed 0 bases, with 7 bases lying between them. The CDR3 DNA sequence: TGTGCCAGCAGCTTAAGAAACTACCAAGAGACCCAGTACTTC. This encodes CASSLRNYQETQYF. The full variable domain, rest sourced from reference TRBV7-9 and TRBJ2-5, is DTGVSQNPRHKITKRGQNVTFRCDPISEHNRLYWYRQTLGQGPEFLTYFQNEAQLEKSRLLSDRFSAERPKGSFSTLEIQRTEQGDSAMYLCASSLRNYQETQYFGPGTRLLVL.

The gene calls are TRBV19 and TRBJ1-1, with unresolved D. The CDR3 length is 16 residues. The V and J ends lost 3 bases and 1 base respectively, with 15 bases between them. CDR1 is LNHDA and CDR2 is SQIVND in the germline V gene (reference sequence). Written as DNA, the CDR3 is TGTGCCAGTAGTATCGGACTGAGAGGAGGGAACACTGAAGCTTTCTTT. This encodes CASSIGLRGGNTEAFF.

This clone was counted between two and nine times. CDR3 residues: CASSVKYQVHTGELFF. The CDR3 bases are TGTGCCAGCAGCGTAAAATATCAGGTTCACACCGGGGAGCTGTTTTTT. The chain employs TRBV9 and TRBJ2-2; D unresolved. The CDR3 sequence is 16 residues long. V was cut by 1 base and J by 3 bases, with 13 bases left in between. Germline CDR1 SGDLS, CDR2 YYNGEE.

The chain joins TRBV9 to TRBJ1-4; no firm D call. Germline CDR1 SGDLS, CDR2 YYNGEE. Trimming pared 3 bases from V and 2 bases from J, leaving 8 bases between. The CDR3 contains 14 residues. CDR3 region: CASSARLTNEKLFF. CDR3 DNA: TGTGCCAGCAGCGCCCGACTCACTAATGAAAAACTGTTTTTT.